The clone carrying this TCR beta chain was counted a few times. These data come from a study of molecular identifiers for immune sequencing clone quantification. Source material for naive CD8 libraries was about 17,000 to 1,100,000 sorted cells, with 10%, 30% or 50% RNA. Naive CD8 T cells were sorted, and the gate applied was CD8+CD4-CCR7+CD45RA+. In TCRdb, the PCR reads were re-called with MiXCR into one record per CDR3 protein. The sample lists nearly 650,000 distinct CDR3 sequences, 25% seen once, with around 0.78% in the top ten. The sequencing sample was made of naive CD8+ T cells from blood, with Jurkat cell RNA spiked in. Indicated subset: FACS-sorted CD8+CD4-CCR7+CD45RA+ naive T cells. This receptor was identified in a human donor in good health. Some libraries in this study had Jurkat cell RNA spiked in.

CDR3 sequence reads: CASSLAGAGNTGELFF. CDR3 nucleotides: TGTGCCAGCAGCTTAGCCGGGGCGGGTAACACCGGGGAGCTGTTTTTT. The rearrangement uses TRBV7-8 and TRBJ2-2, with D possibly called TRBD1 or TRBD2 (5 bases each). CDR3 size: 16 residues. Per the germline V gene, CDR1 is SGHVS and CDR2 is FQNEAQ. The germline V and J ends were trimmed by 0 bases and 2 bases, with 10 bases remaining between them.